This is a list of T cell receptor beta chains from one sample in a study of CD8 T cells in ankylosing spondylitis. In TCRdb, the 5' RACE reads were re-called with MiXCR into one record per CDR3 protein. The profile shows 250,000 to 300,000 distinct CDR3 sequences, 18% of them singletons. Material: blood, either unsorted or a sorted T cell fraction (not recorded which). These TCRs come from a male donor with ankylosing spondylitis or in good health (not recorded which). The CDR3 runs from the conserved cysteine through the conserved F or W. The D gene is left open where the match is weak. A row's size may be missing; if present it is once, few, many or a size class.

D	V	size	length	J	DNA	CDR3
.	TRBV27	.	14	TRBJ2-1	TGTGCCAGCAGCCAACCGGGATTAACCAATGAGCAGTTCTTC	CASSQPGLTNEQFF
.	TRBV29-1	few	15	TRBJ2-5	TGCAGCGTTGATGAGGGAGGACTGGTACAAGAGACCCAGTACTTC	CSVDEGGLVQETQYF
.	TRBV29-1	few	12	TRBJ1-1	TGCAGCGCCGGAACTATGAACACTGAAGCTTTCTTT	CSAGTMNTEAFF
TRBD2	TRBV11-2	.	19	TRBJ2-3	TGTGCCAGCAGCCGCCGCGCCCCCCTTAGCGGGGGAAGCACAGATACGCAGTATTTT	CASSRRAPLSGGSTDTQYF
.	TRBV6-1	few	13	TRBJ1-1	TGTGCCAGCAGTGACTGGGGGGCGAATGAAGCTTTCTTT	CASSDWGANEAFF
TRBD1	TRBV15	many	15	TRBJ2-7	TGTGCCACCGGGACCGGGGGACAGGGGAATATTGAGCAGTACTTC	CATGTGGQGNIEQYF
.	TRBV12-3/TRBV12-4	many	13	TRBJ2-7	TGTGCCAGCAGTTTTGGGGTTTCCTACGAGCAGTACTTC	CASSFGVSYEQYF
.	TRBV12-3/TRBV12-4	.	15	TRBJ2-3	TGTGCCAGCAGGAGCGTGGGCGAAAACACAGATACGCAGTATTTT	CASRSVGENTDTQYF
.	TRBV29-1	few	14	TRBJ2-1	TGCAGCGTTGACGGCGGACAGAGCTACAATGAGCAGTTCTTC	CSVDGGQSYNEQFF
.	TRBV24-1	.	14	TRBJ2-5	TGTGCCACCAGTGATTTCGGACACCAAGAGACCCAGTACTTC	CATSDFGHQETQYF
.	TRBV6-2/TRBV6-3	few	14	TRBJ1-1	TGTGCCAGCAGTTACTTCGACAGGAACACTGAAGCTTTCTTT	CASSYFDRNTEAFF
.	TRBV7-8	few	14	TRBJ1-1	TGTGCCAGCAGCTCCGAGGGTGGGAACACTGAAGCTTTCTTT	CASSSEGGNTEAFF
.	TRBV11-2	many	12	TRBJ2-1	TGTGCCAGCAGCTCACCCCACTCCTATCAGTTCTTC	CASSSPHSYQFF
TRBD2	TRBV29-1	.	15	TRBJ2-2	TGCAGCGTTGATGCGGGACTAGCGGGAGTCGGGGAGCTGTTTTTT	CSVDAGLAGVGELFF
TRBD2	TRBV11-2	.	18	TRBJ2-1	TGTGCCAGCAGCTTAGAAGCTAGCGGGAGCTGGGGCAACAATGAGCAGTTCTTC	CASSLEASGSWGNNEQFF
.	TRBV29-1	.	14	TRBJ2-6	TGCAGCGTAGAAACAGGGTTGGGGGCCAACGTCCTGACTTTC	CSVETGLGANVLTF
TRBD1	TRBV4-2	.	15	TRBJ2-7	TGTGCCAGCAGCCAACGACAGGGGTTCTCCTACGAGCAGTACTTC	CASSQRQGFSYEQYF
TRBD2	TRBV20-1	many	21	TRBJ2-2	TGCAGTGCTAGAGATCGGTGGGGGGCTAGCGGGAGAGGTCCCGACACCGGGGAGCTGTTTTTT	CSARDRWGASGRGPDTGELFF
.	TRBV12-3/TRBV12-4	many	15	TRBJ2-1	TGTGCCAGCACCCCCGGCGGGGAACTTTTAGATGAGCAGTTCTTC	CASTPGGELLDEQFF
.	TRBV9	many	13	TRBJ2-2	TGTGCCAGCAGCCCAATGGGGCTCGGGGAGCTGTTTTTT	CASSPMGLGELFF
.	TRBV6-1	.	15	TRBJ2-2	TGTGCCAGCAGTGAAGCCGTAGGGGACGCCGGGGAGCTGTTTTTT	CASSEAVGDAGELFF
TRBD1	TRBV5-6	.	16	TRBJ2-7	TGTGCCAGCAGCCCGAGGACAGGGCACAGCCTCTACGAGCAGTACTTC	CASSPRTGHSLYEQYF
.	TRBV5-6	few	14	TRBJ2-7	TGTGCCAGCAGCTTAGTAGACAGTCTCTACGAGCAGTACTTC	CASSLVDSLYEQYF
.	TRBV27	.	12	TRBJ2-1	TGTGCCACTGGACAGCCGTACAATGAGCAGTTCTTC	CATGQPYNEQFF
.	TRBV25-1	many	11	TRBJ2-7	TGTGCCAGCAAGGACAGCTACGAGCAGTACTTC	CASKDSYEQYF
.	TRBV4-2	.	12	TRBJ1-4	TGTGCCAGCAGCCAAGATGGCGAAAAACTGTTTTTT	CASSQDGEKLFF
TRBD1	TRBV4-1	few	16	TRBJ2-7	TGCGCCAGCAGCCAAGATACGCGACAGGGGCAGTACGAGCAGTACTTC	CASSQDTRQGQYEQYF
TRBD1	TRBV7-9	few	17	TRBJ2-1	TGTGCCAGCAGCCCCCCCCGGGACAGGGTTTCGGAAAATGAGCAGTTCTTC	CASSPPRDRVSENEQFF
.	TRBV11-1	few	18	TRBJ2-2	TGTGCCAGCAGCTCCGCATACAGGGAAGGGGATAACACCGGGGAGCTGTTTTTT	CASSSAYREGDNTGELFF
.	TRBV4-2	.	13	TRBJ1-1	TGTGCCAGCAGCCAAGAAGAGAACACTGAAGCTTTCTTT	CASSQEENTEAFF
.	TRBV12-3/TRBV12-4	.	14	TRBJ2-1	TGTGCCAGCAGTTTAACCTGGGGCCTTTATGAGCAGTTCTTC	CASSLTWGLYEQFF
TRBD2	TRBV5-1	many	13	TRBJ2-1	TGCGCCAGCAGCCCGGCGGGGGACAATGAGCAGTTCTTC	CASSPAGDNEQFF
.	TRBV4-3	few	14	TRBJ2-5	TGCGCCAGCAGCCAAGTATTGGGTGCGGAGACCCAGTACTTC	CASSQVLGAETQYF
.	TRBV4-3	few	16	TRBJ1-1	TGCGCCAGCAGTTCCATTCCCAGGGACCCGAACACTGAAGCTTTCTTT	CASSSIPRDPNTEAFF
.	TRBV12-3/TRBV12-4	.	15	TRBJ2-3	TGTGCCAGCAGATCCCTAGCCAAGAAGTGGGATACGCAGTATTTT	CASRSLAKKWDTQYF
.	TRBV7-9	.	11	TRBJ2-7	TGTGCCAGCAGCTTGCTCAGCGAGCAGTACTTC	CASSLLSEQYF